What follows describes a single T cell receptor beta chain. Its antigen remains unidentified. These data are taken from a study of T cell responses to AZD1222 COVID-19 vaccine. Study-level results: Just 5 or 6 AZD1222 recipients tested seropositive at baseline. Two AZD1222 administrations were followed by greater Spike-specific TCR breadth and depth. Spike was spanned by vaccine-associated CD4 TCRs, with dominance at 160-218 and 743-854.

Produced via immunoSEQ multiplex PCR; TCRdb's table is partial and in-frame only. The data hold 150,000 to 200,000 clones, with 85% to 95% observed a single time. CDR3 length equals 14 residues. The V gene's germline CDR1 is MGHRA and CDR2 YSYEKL. V was pared by 0 bases and J by 4 bases, with 7 bases between. Sequenced material: peripheral blood, taken on day 0 of AZD1222 vaccination. This TCR was recovered from an adult in good health. The V gene is TRBV4-1, the J gene TRBJ1-5, with unresolved D. This CDR3 reads CASSQETSNQPQHF. CDR3 sequence (DNA): TGCGCCAGCAGCCAAGAGACCTCAAATCAGCCCCAGCATTTT.